This entry lists 28 T cell receptor beta chains sequenced from one sample in a study of PD-1 blockade in classical Hodgkin lymphoma. Described time point: cycle 4 day 1 (C4D1), after more than five weeks of nivolumab. All the patients suffered relapse after autologous stem cell transplantation, and brentuximab vedotin exposure differed. Profiling relied on immunoSEQ multiplex PCR, and the TCRdb table lists in-frame clones only, not all of them. The sample includes 99,000 or so clones, roughly 89% of them seen just once. The material was peripheral blood mononuclear cells (PBMCs), obtained before the fourth cycle of nivolumab. The receptors were sampled from a human donor with classical Hodgkin lymphoma.

This rearrangement joins TRBV18 to TRBJ1-3, with D possibly matching TRBD1 (6 bases). The CDR3 covers 16 residues. CDR1 is KGHSH and CDR2 is LQKENI in the germline V gene. V lost 3 bases, J lost 4 bases, and 16 bases lay in between. The CDR3 bases are TGTGCCAGCTCACCCCCTGGAGACAGGCCAGGAAACACCATATATTTT. Its translation is CASSPPGDRPGNTIYF.

J is TRBJ1-5 and V is TRBV28; D may be TRBD1 (6 bases). V lost 6 bases and J 6 bases, leaving 9 bases between the germline ends. The CDR3 runs to 12 residues. The germline V gene has CDR1 MDHEN and CDR2 SYDVKM. CDR3 coding DNA: TGTGCCAGCAGCCCCAGGGGTCAGCCCCAGCATTTT. This sequence encodes CASSPRGQPQHF.

The chain links TRBV18 to TRBJ1-1, with D unresolved. The V end was cut by 6 bases, the J end by 0 bases, with 17 bases between. The CDR3 loop spans 16 amino acids. CDR1 and CDR2 from the germline V gene are KGHSH and LQKENI. The CDR3: CASSPTVSQLNTEAFF. The DNA for the CDR3 is TGTGCCAGCTCTCCCACTGTAAGCCAACTGAACACTGAAGCTTTCTTT.

The chain is built from TRBV7-9 and TRBJ2-1; the match to TRBD2 covers 9 bases. The germline CDR1 and CDR2 sequences are SEHNR and FQNEAQ (reference sequence). The CDR3 totals 15 residues. Germline trimming cut 5 bases from V and 8 bases from J; bases unmatched to any gene: 10. The CDR3 sequence: CASSPGNSGGDEQFF. For the CDR3, the DNA is TGTGCCAGCAGCCCCGGGAATAGCGGGGGAGATGAGCAGTTCTTC.

The chain combines TRBV5-6 with TRBJ1-1; 7 bases map to TRBD1. This CDR3 spans 15 amino acids. Germline CDR1 SGHDT, CDR2 YYEEEE. The junction had 13 bases not matched to a gene; V was cut back by 4 bases and J by 7 bases. The DNA for the CDR3 is TGTGCCAGCAGCGCTAGAGACAGGGTGAATGGTGAAGCTTTCTTT. Translating gives CASSARDRVNGEAFF.

This clone was seen a handful of times. The V and J genes are TRBV20-1 and TRBJ1-2; D gene ambiguous. The CDR3 loop spans 11 amino acids. V was shortened by 7 bases and J by 2 bases, with 8 bases between the two germline ends. Germline V gene lookup returns CDR1 DFQATT and CDR2 SNEGSKA (reference sequence). CDR3 sequence: CSGRGNYGYTF. The CDR3, as DNA: TGCAGTGGCAGAGGCAACTATGGCTACACCTTC.

The chain combines TRBV18 with TRBJ1-4; TRBD1 aligns across 9 bases. Germline-derived CDR1 and CDR2 are KGHSH and LQKENI. This CDR3 is built from 15 residues. V gave up 0 bases and J gave up 8 bases; unmatched junction bases: 4. In DNA, the CDR3 is TGTGCCAGCTCACCACCGGGGACAGGGAAAGAAAAACTGTTTTTT. Residues: CASSPPGTGKEKLFF.

The rearrangement uses TRBV27 and TRBJ2-1; TRBD1 agrees at 7 bases. The CDR3 is 16 amino acids. After removal of 5 bases from V and 0 bases from J, the junction contained 7 bases not matched to a gene. Germline V gene data show CDR1 as MNHEY and CDR2 as SMNVEV (reference sequence). The CDR3 loop reads CASSARQGPSYNEQFF. The CDR3 DNA reads TGTGCCAGCAGTGCCCGACAGGGCCCCTCCTACAATGAGCAGTTCTTC.

The J gene is TRBJ1-2, the V gene TRBV7-9; D is perhaps TRBD1 (5 bases). Germline V CDR1 and CDR2: SEHNR, FQNEAQ (reference sequence). Trimming removed 6 bases from V and 0 bases from J, with 11 bases in between. The CDR3 is 14 amino acids. The CDR3 region has the DNA TGTGCCAGCAGATTGACAGATTCTAACTATGGCTACACCTTC. As protein: CASRLTDSNYGYTF.

The chain is built from TRBV5-6 and TRBJ2-3; D may be TRBD2 (6 bases). Germline loops: CDR1 SGHDT, CDR2 YYEEEE. The CDR3 is 15 amino acids. V was shortened by 3 bases and J by 2 bases, with 13 bases between the two germline ends. CDR3 coding DNA: TGTGCCAGCAGCTCCTTCCCGCGGGACACAGATACGCAGTATTTT. It codes for CASSSFPRDTDTQYF.

The chain has TRBV6-1 and TRBJ2-1, with 14 bases aligning to TRBD2. V gave up 5 bases and J gave up 7 bases; unmatched junction bases: 4. This CDR3 contains 15 residues. Germline loops: CDR1 MNHNS, CDR2 SASEGT. Here the CDR3 DNA reads TGTGCCAGCAGTCCTGGACTAGCGGGAGGTAATGAGCAGTTCTTC. Translated, it gives CASSPGLAGGNEQFF.

This chain links TRBV6-5 with TRBJ2-5, with 7 bases that match TRBD2. Looked up from germline, CDR1 is MNHEY and CDR2 is SVGAGI. This CDR3 spans 13 amino acids. With 8 bases clipped from V and 3 bases from J, the junction kept 6 bases outside the gene matches. The CDR3 region has the DNA TGTGCCAGCCGTGGGCTAGCGGAAGAGACCCAGTACTTC. Protein sequence: CASRGLAEETQYF.

In its sample, this clone was seen once. The genes are TRBV10-1 and TRBJ2-3; D is undetermined. Looked up from germline, CDR1 is WNHNN and CDR2 is SYGVQD (reference sequence). V dropped 2 bases and J dropped 5 bases, with 8 bases sitting between them. There are 13 residues in the CDR3. CDR3 in DNA: TGCGCCAGCAGTGAGCCCACAGAAGATACGCAGTATTTT. It is translated as CASSEPTEDTQYF.

The chain uses TRBV6-1 and TRBJ2-5; D call uncertain. Germline V gene data show CDR1 as MNHNS and CDR2 as SASEGT. This CDR3 is 14 amino acids long. Trimming pared 1 base from V and 6 bases from J, leaving 12 bases between. The CDR3 DNA follows: TGTGCCAGCAGTGAAGACCCGGGTGAGAAGACCCAGTACTTC. Its protein is CASSEDPGEKTQYF.

The J gene is TRBJ2-5, the V gene TRBV4-3, with TRBD2 matching over 13 bases. The CDR3 extends over 16 amino acids. In germline, CDR1 is LGHNA, CDR2 YSLEER. Trimming cost V 0 bases and J 9 bases; bases outside gene matches: 7. CDR3 sequence reads: CASSQDGTSGVKAQYF. The CDR3 DNA follows: TGCGCCAGCAGCCAAGATGGGACTAGCGGGGTGAAGGCCCAGTACTTC.

V usage is TRBV28 and J usage is TRBJ2-7; 10 bases map to TRBD2. CDR3 length: 16 residues. The germline V gene encodes CDR1 MDHEN and CDR2 SYDVKM. Losses at the gene ends were 3 bases for V and 4 bases for J; bases not matched to a gene: 9. CDR3 sequence (DNA): TGTGCCAGCAGTTTCCGGCTAGCGGGAGAGGGTTACGAGCAGTACTTC. Translation: CASSFRLAGEGYEQYF. The full variable domain, its missing parts supplied by reference TRBV28 and TRBJ2-7, is DVKVTQSSRYLVKRTGEKVFLECVQDMDHENMFWYRQDPGLGLRLIYFSYDVKMKEKGDIPEGYSVSREKKERFSLILESASTNQTSMYLCASSFRLAGEGYEQYFGPGTRLTVT.

The chain joins TRBV10-2 to TRBJ1-5; a weak D match, TRBD1 (5 bases). V dropped 4 bases and J dropped 5 bases, with 18 bases sitting between them. Germline CDR1 WSHSY, CDR2 SAAADI. The CDR3 is 16 residues long. Here the CDR3 DNA reads TGCGCCAGCAGTGTCTACTTAGAGACAGTAGATCAGCCCCAGCATTTT. This codes for CASSVYLETVDQPQHF.

The J gene is TRBJ2-3, the V gene TRBV7-6, with D possibly being TRBD2 (5 bases). The CDR3 runs to 15 residues. Germline-derived CDR1 and CDR2 are SGHVS and FNYEAQ. V was trimmed by 5 bases and J by 4 bases, leaving 16 bases between them. CDR3 sequence reads: CASSPAGSSSDTQYF. The CDR3 nucleotides read TGTGCCAGCAGCCCCGCTGGGTCTAGCTCAGATACGCAGTATTTT.

This sequence joins TRBV7-9 and TRBJ1-4; D not certain. From germline, CDR1 is SEHNR and CDR2 FQNEAQ (reference sequence). The CDR3 sequence is 16 residues long. V gave up 4 bases and J gave up 5 bases, with 17 bases separating them. The CDR3 region is CASSSLRWASNEKLFF. The CDR3 DNA reads TGTGCCAGCAGCTCCCTTCGGTGGGCGTCGAATGAAAAACTGTTTTTT.

The chain uses TRBV6-1 and TRBJ1-1, with TRBD1 matching over 7 bases. Germline V gene lookup returns CDR1 MNHNS and CDR2 SASEGT. The CDR3 is made up of 15 amino acids. V trimming: 6 bases; J trimming: 1 base; junction bases outside the gene matches: 8. The CDR3 nucleotides are TGTGCCAGCAGAAGTAGCCGGGACAGGAACACTGAAGCTTTCTTT. Amino acids: CASRSSRDRNTEAFF.

The rearrangement links TRBV5-4 to TRBJ2-7, with TRBD1 matching 9 bases. The V and J ends lost 4 bases and 6 bases, in that order; junction bases with no gene match: 11. CDR3 length: 15 residues. Germline V CDR1 and CDR2: SGHNT, YYREEE (reference sequence). CDR3 loop: CASSLQGANLGEQYF. CDR3 bases: TGTGCCAGCAGCCTACAGGGGGCCAATTTGGGCGAGCAGTACTTC.

V gene TRBV5-1 combines with J gene TRBJ2-1; 15 bases match TRBD2. The CDR3 totals 17 residues. CDR1 and CDR2 from the germline V gene are SGHRS and YFSETQ. V lost 4 bases, J lost 10 bases, and 12 bases stayed unmatched. For the CDR3, the DNA is TGCGCCAGCAGCCCCCTTTGGACTAGCGGGAGGGCCAGAGAGCAGTTCTTC. Translated, it gives CASSPLWTSGRAREQFF.

This chain links TRBV4-2 with TRBJ2-6; D unresolved. V lost 0 bases and J lost 0, with 6 bases in between. The CDR3 extends over 16 amino acids. CDR1 is LGHNA, CDR2 YNFKEQ, per germline. The CDR3 is CASSQDAASGANVLTF. For the CDR3, the DNA is TGTGCCAGCAGCCAAGATGCAGCCTCTGGGGCCAACGTCCTGACTTTC.

This chain uses TRBV7-9 with TRBJ2-3; TRBD1 matches 11 bases. Trimming cost V 7 bases and J 6 bases; bases outside gene matches: 3. Germline CDR1 reads SEHNR; CDR2 reads FQNEAQ (reference sequence). The CDR3 totals 13 residues. CDR3 DNA: TGTGCCAGCAAGGGACAGGGGGTGGATACGCAGTATTTT. This sequence encodes CASKGQGVDTQYF.

The chain links TRBV6-6 to TRBJ2-7; 9 bases are a match to TRBD1. The CDR3 totals 15 residues. Germline V gene lookup returns CDR1 MNHNY and CDR2 SVGAGI (reference sequence). Unmatched junction bases numbered 8, after V lost 4 bases and J lost 4 bases. The CDR3 DNA is TGTGCCAGCAGTTTTTTGACAGGGGGGACATACGAGCAGTACTTC. Translated: CASSFLTGGTYEQYF.

V and J are TRBV6-1 and TRBJ1-1; possibly TRBD1 for D (5 bases). The CDR3 consists of 14 residues. V lost 2 bases to trimming and J lost 4 bases, with 11 bases between them. Germline V gene sequence: CDR1 MNHNS, CDR2 SASEGT. CDR3 protein: CASSELLQGTEAFF. CDR3 bases: TGTGCCAGCAGTGAATTACTCCAGGGCACTGAAGCTTTCTTT.

The V call is TRBV6-5, the J call TRBJ2-7; D possibly matches TRBD1 or TRBD2 (6 bases each). The CDR3 loop spans 15 amino acids. Germline CDR1 is MNHEY and CDR2 is SVGAGI. V was pared by 7 bases and J by 6 bases, with 22 bases between. The CDR3 DNA sequence: TGTGCCAGCACCCAAGGGGGGTTTCCATGGGGCGAGCAGTACTTC. This sequence encodes CASTQGGFPWGEQYF.

This rearrangement joins TRBV7-2 to TRBJ1-3; no reliable D call. Germline V gene sequence: CDR1 SGHTA, CDR2 FQGNSA. This CDR3 has 16 residues. The ends were cut back, 1 base at V and 0 bases at J, with 10 bases in the middle. The CDR3 sequence is CASSLESGVSGNTIYF. The CDR3 DNA reads TGTGCCAGCAGCTTAGAATCCGGAGTCTCTGGAAACACCATATATTTT.